This entry concerns a single T cell receptor beta chain. The data belong to a study of CD8+ T cells in alopecia areata. This CDR3 contains 12 residues. Looked up from germline, CDR1 is SGHRS and CDR2 is YFSETQ. Trimming left V 4 bases short and J 0 bases short, with 5 bases between. RNA was extracted and reverse transcribed into cDNA as the sequencing template. The protocol was immunoSEQ multiplex PCR, while the TCRdb copy is restricted to in-frame clones and leaves out a portion. The sample carries 250,000 or so clones, 67% recorded once. J is TRBJ2-7 and V is TRBV5-1; no clear D gene. The source was CD4+ T cells sorted from blood, collected at week 0. This TCR was recovered from a human donor with alopecia areata. The CDR3 spells CASSADSYEQYF. The DNA for the CDR3 is TGCGCCAGCAGCGCGGACTCCTACGAGCAGTACTTC.